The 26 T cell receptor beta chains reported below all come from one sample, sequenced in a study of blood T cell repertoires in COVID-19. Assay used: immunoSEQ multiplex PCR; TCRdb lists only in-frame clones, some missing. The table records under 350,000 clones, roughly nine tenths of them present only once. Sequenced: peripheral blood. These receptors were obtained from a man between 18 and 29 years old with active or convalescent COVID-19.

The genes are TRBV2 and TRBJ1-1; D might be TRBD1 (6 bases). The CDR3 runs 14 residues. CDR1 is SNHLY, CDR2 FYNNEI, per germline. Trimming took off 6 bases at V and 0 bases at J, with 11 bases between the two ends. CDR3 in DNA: TGTGCCAGCAGCTTAAACAGGGTGAACACTGAAGCTTTCTTT. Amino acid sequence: CASSLNRVNTEAFF.

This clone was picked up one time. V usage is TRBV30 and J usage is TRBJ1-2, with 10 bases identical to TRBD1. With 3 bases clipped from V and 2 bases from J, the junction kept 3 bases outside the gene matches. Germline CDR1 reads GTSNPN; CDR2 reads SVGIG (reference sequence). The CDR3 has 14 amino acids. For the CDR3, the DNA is TGTGCCTGGAGGGGGGGACAGGGGAACTATGGCTACACCTTC. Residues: CAWRGGQGNYGYTF.

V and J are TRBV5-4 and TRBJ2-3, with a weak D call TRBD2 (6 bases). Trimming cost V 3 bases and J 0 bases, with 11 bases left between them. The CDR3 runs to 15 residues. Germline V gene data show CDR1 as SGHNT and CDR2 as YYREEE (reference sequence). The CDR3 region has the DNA TGTGCCAGCAGCTGGAGCGGGTCTAGCACAGATACGCAGTATTTT. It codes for CASSWSGSSTDTQYF.

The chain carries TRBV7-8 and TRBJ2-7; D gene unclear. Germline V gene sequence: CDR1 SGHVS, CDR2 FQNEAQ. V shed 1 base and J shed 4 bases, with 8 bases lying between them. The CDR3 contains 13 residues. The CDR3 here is CASSLDGWYEQYF. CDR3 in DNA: TGTGCCAGCAGCTTAGACGGGTGGTACGAGCAGTACTTC.

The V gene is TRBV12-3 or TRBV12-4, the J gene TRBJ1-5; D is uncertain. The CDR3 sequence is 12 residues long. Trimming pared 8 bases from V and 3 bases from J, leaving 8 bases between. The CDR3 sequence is CASQVYNQPQHF. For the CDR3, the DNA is TGTGCCAGCCAGGTTTACAATCAGCCCCAGCATTTT.

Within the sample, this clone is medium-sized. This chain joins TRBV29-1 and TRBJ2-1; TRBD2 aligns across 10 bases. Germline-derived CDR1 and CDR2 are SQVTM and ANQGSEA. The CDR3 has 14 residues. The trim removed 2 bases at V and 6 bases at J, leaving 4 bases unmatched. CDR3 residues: CSVERASGSNEQFF. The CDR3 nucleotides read TGCAGCGTTGAAAGGGCTAGCGGGAGCAATGAGCAGTTCTTC.

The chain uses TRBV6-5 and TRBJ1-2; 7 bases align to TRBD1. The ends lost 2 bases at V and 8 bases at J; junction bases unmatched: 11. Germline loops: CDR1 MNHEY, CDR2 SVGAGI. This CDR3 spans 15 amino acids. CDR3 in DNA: TGTGCCAGCAGTTACGGATCCAAGGGGGCATCGGGCTACACCTTC. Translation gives CASSYGSKGASGYTF.

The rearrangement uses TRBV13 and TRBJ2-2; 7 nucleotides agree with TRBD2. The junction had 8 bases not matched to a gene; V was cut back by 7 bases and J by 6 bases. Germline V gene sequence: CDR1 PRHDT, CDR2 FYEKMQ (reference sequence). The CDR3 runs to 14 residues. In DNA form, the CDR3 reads TGTGCCAGCAAGTGGGGAGGGGAAGCCGGGGAGCTGTTTTTT. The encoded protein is CASKWGGEAGELFF.

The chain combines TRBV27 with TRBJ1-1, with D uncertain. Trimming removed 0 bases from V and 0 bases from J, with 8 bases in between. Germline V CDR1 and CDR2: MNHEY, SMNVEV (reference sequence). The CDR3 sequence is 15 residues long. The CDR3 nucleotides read TGTGCCAGCAGTTTATCGGCCAGTATGAACACTGAAGCTTTCTTT. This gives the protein CASSLSASMNTEAFF.

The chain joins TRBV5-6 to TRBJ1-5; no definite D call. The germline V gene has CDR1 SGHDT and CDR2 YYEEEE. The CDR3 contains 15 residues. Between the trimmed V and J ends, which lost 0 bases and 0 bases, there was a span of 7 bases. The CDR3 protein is CASSLGVYSNQPQHF. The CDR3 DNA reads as TGTGCCAGCAGCTTGGGTGTCTATAGCAATCAGCCCCAGCATTTT.

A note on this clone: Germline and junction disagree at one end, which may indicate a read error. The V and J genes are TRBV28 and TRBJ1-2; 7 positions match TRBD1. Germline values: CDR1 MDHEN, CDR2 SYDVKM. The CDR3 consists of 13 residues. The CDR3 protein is CASSFPTGETGVF. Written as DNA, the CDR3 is TGTGCCAGCAGTTTCCCTACGGGAGAAACAGGGGTCTTC.

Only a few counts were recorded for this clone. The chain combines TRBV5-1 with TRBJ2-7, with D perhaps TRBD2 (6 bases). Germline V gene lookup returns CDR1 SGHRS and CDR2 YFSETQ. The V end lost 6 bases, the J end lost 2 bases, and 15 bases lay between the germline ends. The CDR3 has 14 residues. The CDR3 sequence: CASTRGGGAYEQYF. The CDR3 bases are TGCGCCAGCACCAGAGGTGGCGGGGCCTACGAGCAGTACTTC.

The CDR3: CASTRTGQGVEEQYF. CDR3 DNA sequence: TGCGCCAGCACCCGTACGGGTCAGGGGGTCGAGGAGCAGTACTTC. The chain has TRBV4-1 and TRBJ2-7; 7 nucleotides match TRBD1. Germline V lookup: CDR1 MGHRA, CDR2 YSYEKL. Trimming took 7 bases from V and 7 from J; bases not matched to a gene: 16. The CDR3 runs to 15 residues.

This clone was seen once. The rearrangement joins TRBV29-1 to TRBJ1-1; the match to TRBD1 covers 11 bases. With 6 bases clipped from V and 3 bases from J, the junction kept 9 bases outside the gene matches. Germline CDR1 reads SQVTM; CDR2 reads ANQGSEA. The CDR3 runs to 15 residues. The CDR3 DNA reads TGCAGCGTGGGACAGGGGGTAACCTGGGACACTGAAGCTTTCTTT. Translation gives CSVGQGVTWDTEAFF.

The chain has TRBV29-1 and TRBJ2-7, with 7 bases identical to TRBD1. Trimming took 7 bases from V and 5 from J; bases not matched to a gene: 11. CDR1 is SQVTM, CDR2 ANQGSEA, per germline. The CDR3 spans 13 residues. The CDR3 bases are TGCAGCGCCGAGGGATGGACAGGCAACGAGCAGTACTTC. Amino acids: CSAEGWTGNEQYF.

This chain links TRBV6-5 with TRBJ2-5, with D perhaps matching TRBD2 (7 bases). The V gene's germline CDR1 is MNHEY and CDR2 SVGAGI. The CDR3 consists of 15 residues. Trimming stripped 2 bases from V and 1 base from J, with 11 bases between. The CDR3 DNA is TGTGCCAGCAGTTACGCGGGGGCAGTCCAAGAGACCCAGTACTTC. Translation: CASSYAGAVQETQYF.

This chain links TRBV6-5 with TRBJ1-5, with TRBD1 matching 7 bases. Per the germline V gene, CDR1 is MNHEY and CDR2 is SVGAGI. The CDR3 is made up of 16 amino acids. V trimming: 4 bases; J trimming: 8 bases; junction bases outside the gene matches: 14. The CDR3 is CASSSSGTAEREPQHF. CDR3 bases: TGTGCCAGCAGTTCTTCCGGGACAGCGGAACGAGAGCCCCAGCATTTT.

The CDR3 bases are TGTGCCTGGAGTGATCCCCTCGAGCAGTACTTC. It specifies CAWSDPLEQYF. V gene TRBV30 combines with J gene TRBJ2-7, with unresolved D. The V end was cut by 1 base, the J end by 6 bases, with 7 bases between. Germline CDR1 is GTSNPN and CDR2 is SVGIG (reference sequence). The length of the CDR3 is 11 residues.

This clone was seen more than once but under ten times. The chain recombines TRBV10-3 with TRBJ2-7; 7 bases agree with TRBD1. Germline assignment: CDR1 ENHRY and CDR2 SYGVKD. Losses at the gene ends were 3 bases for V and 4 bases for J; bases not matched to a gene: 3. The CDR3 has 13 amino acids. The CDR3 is CAISEGGGYEQYF. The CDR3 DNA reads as TGTGCCATCAGTGAAGGGGGCGGTTACGAGCAGTACTTC.

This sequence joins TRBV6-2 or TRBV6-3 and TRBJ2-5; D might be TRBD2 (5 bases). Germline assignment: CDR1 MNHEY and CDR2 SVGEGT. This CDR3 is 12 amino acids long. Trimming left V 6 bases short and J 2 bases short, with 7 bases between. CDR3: CASSGEQETQYF. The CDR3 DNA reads TGTGCCAGCAGCGGGGAGCAAGAGACCCAGTACTTC.

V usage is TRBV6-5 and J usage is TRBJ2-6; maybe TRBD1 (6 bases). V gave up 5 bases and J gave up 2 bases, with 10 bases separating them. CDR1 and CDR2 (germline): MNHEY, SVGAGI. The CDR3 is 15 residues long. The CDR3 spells CASSLGQTGANVLTF. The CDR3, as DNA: TGTGCCAGCAGTCTCGGACAGACTGGGGCCAACGTCCTGACTTTC.

DNA for the CDR3: TGTGCCAGCAATCCTAGGGGGCTCTCCTACGAGCAGTACTTC. The encoded protein is CASNPRGLSYEQYF. This sequence joins TRBV6-5 and TRBJ2-7; 7 positions agree with TRBD1. The CDR3 runs 14 residues. Germline CDR1 is MNHEY and CDR2 is SVGAGI. Trimming at V came to 7 bases and at J to 0 bases, leaving 6 bases not matched to a gene.

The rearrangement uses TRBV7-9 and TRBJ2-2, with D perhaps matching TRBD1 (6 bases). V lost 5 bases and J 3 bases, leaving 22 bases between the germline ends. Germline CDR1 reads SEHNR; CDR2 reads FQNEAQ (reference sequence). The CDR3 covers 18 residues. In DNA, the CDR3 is TGTGCCAGCAGCCCTCTACCTCTTTTAGGGGGTGACACCGGGGAGCTGTTTTTT. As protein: CASSPLPLLGGDTGELFF.

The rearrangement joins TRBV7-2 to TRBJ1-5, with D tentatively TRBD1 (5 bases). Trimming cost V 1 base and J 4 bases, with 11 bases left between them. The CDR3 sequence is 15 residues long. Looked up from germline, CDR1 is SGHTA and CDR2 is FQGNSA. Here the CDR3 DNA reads TGTGCCAGCAGCTTAGTCGGGGGGGTAAATCAGCCCCAGCATTTT. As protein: CASSLVGGVNQPQHF. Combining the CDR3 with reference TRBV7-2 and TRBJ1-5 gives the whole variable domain GAGVSQSPSNKVTEKGKDVELRCDPISGHTALYWYRQSLGQGLEFLIYFQGNSAPDKSGLPSDRFSAERTGGSVSTLTIQRTQQEDSAVYLCASSLVGGVNQPQHFGDGTRLSIL.

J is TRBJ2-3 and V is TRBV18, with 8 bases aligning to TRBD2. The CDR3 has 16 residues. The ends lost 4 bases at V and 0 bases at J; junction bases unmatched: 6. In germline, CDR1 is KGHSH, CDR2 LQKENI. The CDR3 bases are TGTGCCAGCTCACTCACTAGCGGAGTTAGCACAGATACGCAGTATTTT. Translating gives CASSLTSGVSTDTQYF.

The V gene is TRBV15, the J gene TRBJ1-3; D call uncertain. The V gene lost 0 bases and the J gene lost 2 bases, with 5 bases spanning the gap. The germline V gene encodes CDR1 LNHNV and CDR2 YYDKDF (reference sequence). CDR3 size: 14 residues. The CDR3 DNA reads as TGTGCCACCAGCAGAGATATCCCTGGAAACACCATATATTTT. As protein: CATSRDIPGNTIYF.